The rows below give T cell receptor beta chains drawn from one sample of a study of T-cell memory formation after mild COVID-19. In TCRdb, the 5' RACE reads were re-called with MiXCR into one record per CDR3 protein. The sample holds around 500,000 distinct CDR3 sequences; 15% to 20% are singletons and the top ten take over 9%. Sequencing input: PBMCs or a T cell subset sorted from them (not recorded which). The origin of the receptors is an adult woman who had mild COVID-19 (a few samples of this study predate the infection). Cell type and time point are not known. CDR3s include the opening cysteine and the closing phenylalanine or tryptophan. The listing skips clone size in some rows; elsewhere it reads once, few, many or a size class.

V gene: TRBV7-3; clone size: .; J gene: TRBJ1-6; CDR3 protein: CASSLTQGTGSPLHF
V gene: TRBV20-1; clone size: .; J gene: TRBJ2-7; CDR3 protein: CSVSYGRIYEQYF
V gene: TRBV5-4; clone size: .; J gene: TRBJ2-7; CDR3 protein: CASSSAGSYEQYF
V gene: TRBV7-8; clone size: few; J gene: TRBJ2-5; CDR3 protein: CASSPGRGGFETQYF
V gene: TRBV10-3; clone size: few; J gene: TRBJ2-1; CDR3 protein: CAISEPGASGGPMNEQFF
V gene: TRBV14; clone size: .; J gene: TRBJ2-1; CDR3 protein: CASRLREGFGYEQFF
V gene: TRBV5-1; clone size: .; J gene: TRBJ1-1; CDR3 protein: CASSQRQGGTEAFF
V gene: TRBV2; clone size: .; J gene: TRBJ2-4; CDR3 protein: CASSAQRGATKNIQYF
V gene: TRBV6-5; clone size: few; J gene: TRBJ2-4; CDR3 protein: CASSYGQGDIQYF
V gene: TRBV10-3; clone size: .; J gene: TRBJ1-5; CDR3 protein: CAISSSGNQPQHF
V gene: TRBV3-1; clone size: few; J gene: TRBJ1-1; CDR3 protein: CASSQTGATEAFF
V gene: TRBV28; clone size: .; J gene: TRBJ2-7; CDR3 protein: CASSAPSPSSYEQYF
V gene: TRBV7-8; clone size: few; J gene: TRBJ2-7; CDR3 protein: CASSPGGRASYEQYF
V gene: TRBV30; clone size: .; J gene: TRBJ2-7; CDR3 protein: CAWIRPARPDYEQYF
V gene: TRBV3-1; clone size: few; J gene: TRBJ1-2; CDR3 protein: CASSQGRVNYGYTF
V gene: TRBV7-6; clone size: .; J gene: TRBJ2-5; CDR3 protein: CASGRRPETQYF
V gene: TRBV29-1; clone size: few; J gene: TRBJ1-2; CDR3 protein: CSVGQQYGYTF
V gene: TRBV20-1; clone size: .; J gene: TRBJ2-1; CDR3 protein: CSALGLAGGALSEQFF
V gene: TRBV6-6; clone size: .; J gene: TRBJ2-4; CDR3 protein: CASSYLAGGVQAKNIQYF
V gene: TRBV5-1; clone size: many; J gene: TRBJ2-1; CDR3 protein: CASSWRLAGGFNEQFF
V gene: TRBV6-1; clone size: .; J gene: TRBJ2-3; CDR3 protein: CASRARDRDGTDTQYF
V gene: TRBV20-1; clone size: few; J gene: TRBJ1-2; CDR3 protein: CSAGGTGLDYGYTF
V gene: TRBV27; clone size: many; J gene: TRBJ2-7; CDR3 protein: CASSPAGPAAYEQYF
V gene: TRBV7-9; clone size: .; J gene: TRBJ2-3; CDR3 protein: CASSLALGDGYF
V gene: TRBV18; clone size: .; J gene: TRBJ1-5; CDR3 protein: CASSPRMRRDGQPQHF
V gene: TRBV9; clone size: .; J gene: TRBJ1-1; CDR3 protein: CASSVAQDTEAFF
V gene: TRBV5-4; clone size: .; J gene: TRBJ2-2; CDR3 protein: CASSRQGVSPGELFF